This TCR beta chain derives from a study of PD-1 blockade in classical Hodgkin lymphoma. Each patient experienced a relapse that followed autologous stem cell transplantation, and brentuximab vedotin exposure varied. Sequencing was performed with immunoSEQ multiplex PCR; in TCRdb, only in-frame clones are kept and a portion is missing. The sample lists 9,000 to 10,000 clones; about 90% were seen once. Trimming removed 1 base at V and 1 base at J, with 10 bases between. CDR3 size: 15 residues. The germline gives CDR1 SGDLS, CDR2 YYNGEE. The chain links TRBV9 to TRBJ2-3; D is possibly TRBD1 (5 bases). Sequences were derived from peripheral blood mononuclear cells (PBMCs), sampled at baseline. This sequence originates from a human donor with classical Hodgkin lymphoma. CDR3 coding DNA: TGTGCCAGCAGCGTAAGGCAGGGCGGCACAGATACGCAGTATTTT. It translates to CASSVRQGGTDTQYF.